These T cell receptor beta chains were read from a single sample in a study of blood T cell repertoires in COVID-19. Measured with immunoSEQ multiplex PCR; TCRdb has only the in-frame clones, and not every one. Counted here are roughly 100,000 clones, more than 70% occurring once; the ten biggest clones make up about 20%. The sequenced material came from peripheral blood. These receptors all come from a human donor in a cohort sampled during active COVID-19. The CDR3 runs from the conserved cysteine through the conserved F or W. A D gene is named only where the DNA matches it firmly. The size field is filled for only some rows; it gives once, few, many or a size class.

cdr3_aa cdr3_nt clone_size d_call j_call v_call
CASSPSGRGDTQYF TGTGCCAGCAGCCCTAGCGGGAGAGGAGATACGCAGTATTTT NA TRBD2 TRBJ2-3 TRBV3-1/TRBV3-2
CASSQDSGAEGEQYF TGTGCCAGCAGCCAAGATAGCGGGGCCGAGGGCGAGCAGTACTTC NA TRBD2 TRBJ2-7 TRBV4-2
CASSPIQEMNTEAFF TGTGCCAGCTCCCCCATACAGGAGATGAACACTGAAGCTTTCTTT NA NA TRBJ1-1 TRBV18
CASSLRGAYEQYF TGTGCCAGCAGTTTACGAGGTGCCTACGAGCAGTACTTC NA NA TRBJ2-7 TRBV28
CASSPIFSSAGEYF TGTGCCAGCAGTCCTATCTTCTCCTCGGCCGGGGAGTACTTC NA NA TRBJ2-5 TRBV6-5
CASSRNGGYEQYF TGTGCCAGCAGCCGGAACGGGGGCTACGAGCAGTACTTC few NA TRBJ2-7 TRBV14
CASSYPVNEQFF TGTGCCAGCAGTTACCCCGTAAATGAGCAGTTCTTC once NA TRBJ2-1 TRBV6-6
CASSFRPSGERQMNTEAFF TGCGCCAGCAGCTTTAGGCCCTCAGGCGAGCGGCAAATGAACACTGAAGCTTTCTTT NA NA TRBJ1-1 TRBV5-1
CASSVGGTGGRETQYF TGTGCCAGCAGCGTAGGAGGGACAGGGGGCCGGGAGACCCAGTACTTC NA TRBD1 TRBJ2-5 TRBV9
CATSRERVTGELFF TGTGCCACCAGCCGGGAAAGGGTAACCGGGGAGCTGTTTTTT few NA TRBJ2-2 TRBV15
CASSGDPGREQYF TGTGCCAGCAGCGGGGACCCCGGGAGAGAGCAGTACTTC NA NA TRBJ2-7 TRBV6-2/TRBV6-3
CSVDGLGQGGYEQYF TGCAGCGTTGATGGTTTGGGACAGGGCGGGTACGAGCAGTACTTC NA TRBD1 TRBJ2-7 TRBV29-1
CASSQDLSQAQHF TGTGCCAGCAGCCAAGATCTCTCCCAGGCCCAGCATTTT once NA TRBJ1-5 TRBV3-1/TRBV3-2
CASSPRDRGLEETQYF TGTGCCAGCTCACCACGCGACAGGGGGCTGGAAGAGACCCAGTACTTC NA TRBD1 TRBJ2-5 TRBV18
CASSETGEAYEQYF TGTGCCAGCAGCGAGACAGGGGAGGCCTACGAGCAGTACTTC NA TRBD1 TRBJ2-7 TRBV6-5
CASSSGLTDTQYF TGTGCCAGCAGTAGCGGGTTGACAGATACGCAGTATTTT NA NA TRBJ2-3 TRBV12-3/TRBV12-4
CASSLRTGSNQPQHF TGCGCCAGCAGCCTCCGGACAGGTAGCAATCAGCCCCAGCATTTT NA TRBD1 TRBJ1-5 TRBV4-1
CASSLVTPGELFF TGTGCCAGCAGTTTAGTAACTCCCGGGGAGCTGTTTTTT few NA TRBJ2-2 TRBV27
CASSMGGWGLGAQFF TGTGCCAGTAGTATGGGGGGATGGGGCCTCGGCGCGCAGTTCTTC NA NA TRBJ2-1 TRBV19
CASRARTSGREETQYF TGTGCCAGCAGAGCTAGGACTAGCGGGAGAGAAGAGACCCAGTACTTC NA TRBD2 TRBJ2-5 TRBV2
CASSPIPGQGSYEQYF TGTGCCAGCAGCCCAATCCCTGGACAGGGGTCCTACGAGCAGTACTTC NA TRBD1 TRBJ2-7 TRBV5-6
CASRGVTEAFF TGTGCCAGCAGAGGGGTAACTGAAGCTTTCTTT once NA TRBJ1-1 TRBV2
CASSSRLYLEQFF TGTGCCAGCAGCTCGCGACTGTACTTGGAGCAGTTCTTC few NA TRBJ2-1 TRBV7-2
CASSLGGPFYGYTF TGTGCCAGCAGCTTGGGGGGGCCCTTCTATGGCTACACCTTC NA NA TRBJ1-2 TRBV5-6
CSPSAGHEQYF TGCAGTCCCAGCGCGGGGCACGAGCAGTACTTC NA NA TRBJ2-7 TRBV20-1
CASSWTAGQTQYF TGTGCCAGCAGTTGGACAGCTGGGCAGACCCAGTACTTC NA NA TRBJ2-5 TRBV12-3/TRBV12-4
CASSLFWGGEKLFF TGTGCCAGCAGTTTATTTTGGGGGGGAGAAAAACTGTTTTTT NA NA TRBJ1-4 TRBV27
CASSQDRGPNYGYTF TGTGCCAGCAGCCAAGACAGGGGACCTAACTATGGCTACACCTTC NA NA TRBJ1-2 TRBV3-1/TRBV3-2
CASSQLRGTWQETQYF TGCGCCAGCAGTCAATTAAGAGGTACATGGCAAGAGACCCAGTACTTC NA NA TRBJ2-5 TRBV4-1
CASSERENEQFF TGTGCCAGCAGTGAACGGGAAAATGAGCAGTTCTTC NA NA TRBJ2-1 TRBV25-1
CASSGTLGQGTAEQYF TGTGCCAGTAGCGGGACCTTGGGACAGGGTACCGCCGAGCAGTACTTC NA TRBD1 TRBJ2-7 TRBV19